The 23 T cell receptor beta chains below come from one sample, sequenced in a study of cytomegalovirus exposure and HLA in healthy donors. Sequencing used immunoSEQ multiplex PCR; TCRdb keeps in-frame clones, though not all of them. The profile shows fewer than 200,000 clones, 85% of them singletons. The sequencing input was PBMCs. The origin of the receptors is a man aged 18-30 years in good health and CMV-seropositive.

The rearrangement links TRBV10-3 to TRBJ1-1; 11 bases match TRBD1. V lost 8 bases and J lost 6; bases outside the gene matches: 11. This CDR3 has 15 residues. The germline CDR1 and CDR2 sequences are ENHRY and SYGVKD. The CDR3 loop reads CAIRPGQGVQAEAFF. In nucleotides, the CDR3 is TGTGCCATCCGACCGGGACAGGGGGTCCAGGCTGAAGCTTTCTTT.

The chain employs TRBV27 and TRBJ2-3; the D gene is possibly TRBD2 (5 bases). Germline V gene lookup returns CDR1 MNHEY and CDR2 SMNVEV (reference sequence). This CDR3 is built from 15 residues. The ends were cut back, 8 bases at V and 0 bases at J, with 15 bases in the middle. The CDR3 spells CASLTMGGSTDTQYF. CDR3 nucleotide sequence: TGTGCCAGCCTTACCATGGGCGGGAGCACAGATACGCAGTATTTT.

This chain connects TRBV29-1 to TRBJ2-2, with 9 nucleotides matching TRBD2. J was trimmed by 5 bases and V by 3 bases; bases with no gene match: 7. Germline CDR1 is SQVTM and CDR2 is ANQGSEA. CDR3 length: 15 amino acids. The CDR3 DNA reads TGCAGCGTTGACGACGCGGGGGGGGATACCGGGGAGCTGTTTTTT. Protein sequence: CSVDDAGGDTGELFF.

The rearrangement links TRBV9 to TRBJ2-7; TRBD1 might be the D (5 bases). The length of the CDR3 is 16 residues. Trimming cost V 4 bases and J 1 base, with 18 bases left between them. Germline loops: CDR1 SGDLS, CDR2 YYNGEE. CDR3 residues: CASSSLEGAPSYEQYF. CDR3 coding DNA: TGTGCCAGCAGCTCCCTTGAAGGGGCCCCTTCCTACGAGCAGTACTTC.

This clone was counted a few times. This chain links TRBV6-1 with TRBJ2-7, with D tentatively TRBD1 (7 bases). Trimming took off 1 base at V and 3 bases at J, with 16 bases between the two ends. Germline lookup yields CDR1 MNHNS and CDR2 SASEGT. The CDR3 has 16 residues. The CDR3 DNA is TGTGCCAGCAGTGAAGAGGAGGGGGCAGTTTACTACGAGCAGTACTTC. The encoded protein is CASSEEEGAVYYEQYF.

The gene calls are TRBV19 and TRBJ2-7; TRBD1 agrees at 7 bases. The CDR3 is 13 amino acids. With 5 bases clipped from V and 5 bases from J, the junction kept 6 bases outside the gene matches. The germline CDR1 and CDR2 sequences are LNHDA and SQIVND (reference sequence). As DNA, the CDR3 is TGTGCCAGTAGTTTCGGACAGGACGACGAGCAGTACTTC. It translates to CASSFGQDDEQYF.

V is TRBV6-5 and J is TRBJ1-1; D unclear. The CDR3 length is 14 residues. V shed 5 bases and J shed 1 base, with 11 bases lying between them. Germline CDR1 is MNHEY and CDR2 is SVGAGI. CDR3 protein: CASSNSDPNTEAFF. CDR3 DNA: TGTGCCAGCAGTAACAGTGATCCGAACACTGAAGCTTTCTTT.

The chain carries TRBV28 and TRBJ2-3; TRBD2 matches 10 bases. The CDR3 contains 14 residues. With 8 bases clipped from V and 0 bases from J, the junction kept 2 bases outside the gene matches. Germline loops: CDR1 MDHEN, CDR2 SYDVKM. CDR3 in DNA: TGTGCCAGCCAGACTAGCGGGAGCACAGATACGCAGTATTTT. Protein product: CASQTSGSTDTQYF.

The chain joins TRBV5-1 to TRBJ1-2; D is unresolved. Germline V gene data show CDR1 as SGHRS and CDR2 as YFSETQ. The CDR3 runs 15 residues. Between the trimmed V and J ends, which lost 0 bases and 7 bases, there was a span of 16 bases. CDR3 residues: CASSLEPGGPRGYTF. CDR3 in DNA: TGCGCCAGCAGCTTGGAACCGGGAGGTCCGCGTGGCTACACCTTC.

To note about this clone: This CDR3 is also generated by other DNA sequences in the sample. The V call is TRBV2, the J call TRBJ1-5, with a possible D match to TRBD1 (6 bases). This CDR3 spans 14 amino acids. V lost 6 bases to trimming and J lost 4 bases, with 13 bases between them. CDR1 SNHLY and CDR2 FYNNEI come from the germline V gene. The CDR3 protein is CASSLGQPNQPQHF. The CDR3 DNA is TGTGCCAGCAGCCTCGGACAGCCAAATCAGCCCCAGCATTTT.

This CDR3 is CASSLGQGKNEQFF. The CDR3 coding sequence is TGTGCCAGCAGCCTAGGACAGGGGAAGAATGAGCAGTTCTTC. The chain is built from TRBV9 and TRBJ2-1; 9 positions match TRBD1. Looked up from germline, CDR1 is SGDLS and CDR2 is YYNGEE. V trimming: 4 bases; J trimming: 7 bases; junction bases outside the gene matches: 6. This CDR3 has 14 residues.

The V and J genes are TRBV7-9 and TRBJ1-5; 7 positions match TRBD1. V shed 0 bases, J shed 7 bases, and the junction held 6 bases outside the gene matches. CDR3 length: 15 residues. CDR1 and CDR2 from the germline V gene are SEHNR and FQNEAQ (reference sequence). The CDR3 nucleotides read TGTGCCAGCAGCTTAGCTATCACAGGGGAACAGCCCCAGCATTTT. Protein sequence: CASSLAITGEQPQHF.

The rearrangement uses TRBV7-2 and TRBJ2-5; D is perhaps TRBD2 (5 bases). The V gene's germline CDR1 is SGHTA and CDR2 FQGNSA. This CDR3 spans 14 amino acids. The V gene lost 9 bases and the J gene lost 1 base, with 15 bases spanning the gap. CDR3 protein: CASRPGRGQETQYF. DNA for the CDR3: TGTGCCAGTAGGCCCGGTCGGGGCCAAGAGACCCAGTACTTC.

The rearrangement uses TRBV28 and TRBJ1-5; D is ambiguous. Germline CDR1 and CDR2: MDHEN and SYDVKM. The CDR3 contains 16 residues. The V end was cut by 2 bases, the J end by 1 base, with 12 bases between. The CDR3 loop is CASSLRWRTSNQPQHF. In nucleotides, the CDR3 is TGTGCCAGCAGTTTACGATGGAGGACGAGCAATCAGCCCCAGCATTTT.

The table lists this clone with a few counts. The chain employs TRBV29-1 and TRBJ1-1, with a possible D match to TRBD1 (5 bases). Trimming removed 5 bases from V and 7 bases from J, with 17 bases in between. Germline V gives CDR1 SQVTM, CDR2 ANQGSEA. CDR3 size: 13 residues. The chain's CDR3 is CSVYIHDRDEAFF. Written as DNA, the CDR3 is TGCAGCGTTTACATCCACGACAGAGATGAAGCTTTCTTT.

The gene calls are TRBV28 and TRBJ2-5, with 7 bases aligning to TRBD2. Trimming cost V 3 bases and J 4 bases; bases outside gene matches: 8. There are 15 residues in the CDR3. CDR1 MDHEN and CDR2 SYDVKM come from the germline V gene. This chain's CDR3 is CASSLVSSGGETQYF. DNA of the CDR3: TGTGCCAGCAGTTTGGTTAGCTCGGGGGGAGAGACCCAGTACTTC.

The chain recombines TRBV30 with TRBJ2-4, with TRBD1 matching 8 bases. CDR3 length: 14 residues. J lost 8 bases, V lost 1 base, and 7 bases had no gene match. The germline V gene encodes CDR1 GTSNPN and CDR2 SVGIG (reference sequence). The CDR3 bases are TGTGCCTGGAGTGACGGACAGGGTACGGACATTCAGTACTTC. This translates into CAWSDGQGTDIQYF. Combining the CDR3 with reference TRBV30 and TRBJ2-4 gives the whole variable domain SQTIHQWPATLVQPVGSPLSLECTVEGTSNPNLYWYRQAAGRGLQLLFYSVGIGQISSEVPQNLSASRPQDRQFILSSKKLLLSDSGFYLCAWSDGQGTDIQYFGAGTRLSVL.

The J gene is TRBJ2-1, the V gene TRBV4-1; 7 nucleotides line up with TRBD2. In germline, CDR1 is MGHRA, CDR2 YSYEKL. The CDR3 runs to 15 residues. Germline trimming cut 0 bases from V and 5 bases from J; bases unmatched to any gene: 4. The CDR3 DNA is TGCGCCAGCAGCCAAGATCCAGGGAGGGACAATGAGCAGTTCTTC. It encodes CASSQDPGRDNEQFF.

This clone was seen once. This chain's CDR3 is CASSLKDRPPGTEAFF. CDR3 bases: TGTGCCAGCAGTTTAAAGGACAGACCCCCGGGCACTGAAGCTTTCTTT. The chain combines TRBV27 with TRBJ1-1; tentative D call: TRBD1 (6 bases). The V gene lost 2 bases and the J gene lost 4 bases, with 17 bases spanning the gap. The germline V gene has CDR1 MNHEY and CDR2 SMNVEV (reference sequence). This CDR3 contains 16 residues.

This chain joins TRBV27 and TRBJ1-1, with D uncertain. Germline CDR1 reads MNHEY; CDR2 reads SMNVEV (reference sequence). V gave up 7 bases and J gave up 5 bases, with 8 bases separating them. The CDR3 is 11 residues long. The CDR3 region has the DNA TGTGCCAGCACAAGAGGGACTGAAGCTTTCTTT. This encodes CASTRGTEAFF.

The rearrangement links TRBV5-4 to TRBJ1-1; 7 bases map to TRBD1. The germline CDR1 and CDR2 sequences are SGHNT and YYREEE (reference sequence). V gave up 6 bases and J gave up 4 bases; unmatched junction bases: 6. The CDR3 length is 13 residues. The CDR3 sequence is CASTGQVGTEAFF. In DNA form, the CDR3 reads TGTGCCAGCACCGGACAGGTCGGCACTGAAGCTTTCTTT.

This clone has a handful of counts. The gene calls are TRBV5-5 and TRBJ1-5, with a possible D match to TRBD1 (5 bases). Germline V gives CDR1 SGHKS, CDR2 YYEKEE (reference sequence). The CDR3 length is 16 residues. Trimming left V 0 bases short and J 0 bases short, with 10 bases between. The CDR3 DNA reads TGTGCCAGCAGCTTGGAACAGGACTATAGCAATCAGCCCCAGCATTTT. It yields the protein CASSLEQDYSNQPQHF. Filled out from reference TRBV5-5 and TRBJ1-5, the complete variable domain reads DAGVTQSPTHLIKTRGQQVTLRCSPISGHKSVSWYQQVLGQGPQFIFQYYEKEERGRGNFPDRFSARQFPNYSSELNVNALLLGDSALYLCASSLEQDYSNQPQHFGDGTRLSIL.

V is TRBV28 and J is TRBJ1-1, with a tentative D call TRBD1 (5 bases). Trimming removed 5 bases at V and 0 bases at J, with 10 bases between. The CDR3 length is 14 residues. Germline V gives CDR1 MDHEN, CDR2 SYDVKM. CDR3: CASSGGGVNTEAFF. The CDR3 bases are TGTGCCAGCAGTGGGGGGGGAGTGAACACTGAAGCTTTCTTT.